Each of the 27 T cell receptor beta chains below was sequenced from the same sample in a study of blood T cell repertoires in COVID-19. The table came from immunoSEQ multiplex PCR; TCRdb's copy has only in-frame clones and leaves some out. The table shows roughly 200,000 clones, with 85% occurring only once. Sequenced: PBMCs or T cells enriched from blood (not recorded which). These receptors were collected from a middle-aged man who had recovered from COVID-19.

The chain couples TRBV13 to TRBJ1-1, with 9 bases aligning to TRBD1. The V gene's germline CDR1 is PRHDT and CDR2 FYEKMQ (reference sequence). The CDR3 runs to 23 residues. Trimming at V came to 4 bases and at J to 6 bases, leaving 33 bases not matched to a gene. CDR3 nucleotide sequence: TGTGCCAGCAGCTCCAACAACAGGGGGCCCGCGGGTGCCGGTCCCGGTGACGGGGCTGAAGCTTTCTTT. This sequence encodes CASSSNNRGPAGAGPGDGAEAFF.

V and J are TRBV11-2 and TRBJ2-1, with 10 bases that match TRBD2. Germline V CDR1 and CDR2: SGHAT, FQNNGV. With V trimmed by 6 bases and J by 0 bases, 5 bases remained unmatched. This CDR3 has 16 residues. CDR3 protein: CASRFSGRFSYNEQFF. DNA for the CDR3: TGTGCCAGCAGGTTTAGCGGGAGGTTCTCCTACAATGAGCAGTTCTTC.

The chain couples TRBV29-1 to TRBJ2-3; unclear D gene. V lost 2 bases, J lost 3 bases, and 9 bases lay in between. Germline V gene data show CDR1 as SQVTM and CDR2 as ANQGSEA. CDR3 length: 13 residues. The CDR3 reads CSVELGGTDTQYF. The CDR3 DNA sequence: TGCAGCGTTGAACTAGGTGGGACAGATACGCAGTATTTT.

This clone was counted a single time. In DNA form, the CDR3 reads TGTGCCAGCAGTGCCGGACAGGGGGAAGGAAACACTGAAGCTTTCTTT. Its translation: CASSAGQGEGNTEAFF. V and J are TRBV27 and TRBJ1-1; 10 nucleotides agree with TRBD1. Germline V lookup: CDR1 MNHEY, CDR2 SMNVEV (reference sequence). V dropped 5 bases and J dropped 2; count of bases not matched to a gene: 8. The CDR3 covers 16 residues.

The chain is built from TRBV2 and TRBJ1-4; 8 nucleotides align to TRBD1. Trimming took 6 bases from V and 3 from J; bases not matched to a gene: 3. Germline V gives CDR1 SNHLY, CDR2 FYNNEI. CDR3 size: 14 residues. In DNA form, the CDR3 reads TGTGCCAGCAGCCTGACAGGGGCTAATGAAAAACTGTTTTTT. Amino acids: CASSLTGANEKLFF.

CDR3 residues: CASSLGTDYGYTF. In nucleotides, the CDR3 is TGTGCCAGCAGTTTAGGGACAGACTATGGCTACACCTTC. The gene calls are TRBV28 and TRBJ1-2; 7 bases are a match to TRBD1. Germline trimming cut 2 bases from V and 3 bases from J; bases unmatched to any gene: 0. Germline V lookup: CDR1 MDHEN, CDR2 SYDVKM. This CDR3 has 13 amino acids.

This chain connects TRBV12-5 to TRBJ2-2; 7 nucleotides match TRBD1. From germline, CDR1 is LGHNT and CDR2 FRNRAP. This CDR3 has 16 amino acids. V lost 5 bases and J lost 0; bases outside the gene matches: 6. The CDR3 region has the DNA TGTGCTAGTGGTCTTCAGGGGGACACGAACACCGGGGAGCTGTTTTTT. Protein sequence: CASGLQGDTNTGELFF.

This clone was seen only once. This chain uses TRBV27 with TRBJ2-7, with 7 nucleotides matching TRBD1. Germline V CDR1 and CDR2: MNHEY, SMNVEV (reference sequence). This CDR3 has 15 amino acids. With V trimmed by 4 bases and J by 3 bases, 9 bases remained unmatched. CDR3 nucleotide sequence: TGTGCCAGCAGTTACACCGGACAGGCCTACTACGAGCAGTACTTC. Amino acids: CASSYTGQAYYEQYF.

V gene TRBV3-1 (or the pseudogene TRBV3-2) combines with J gene TRBJ2-7; 8 bases fit TRBD2. V lost 4 bases, J lost 4 bases, and 3 bases stayed unmatched. This CDR3 region has 13 residues. Germline V gene sequence: CDR1 LGHDT, CDR2 YNNKEL (reference sequence). The CDR3 DNA sequence: TGTGCCAGCAGCCTGGCTAGCGGGTACGAGCAGTACTTC. Translation gives CASSLASGYEQYF.

The rearrangement links TRBV11-1 to TRBJ1-1; 8 bases are shared with TRBD1. V gave up 1 base and J gave up 4 bases; unmatched junction bases: 5. This CDR3 region has 15 residues. Germline V gives CDR1 SGHAT, CDR2 FQDESV (reference sequence). The CDR3 reads CASSLGRGHGTEAFF. The CDR3 DNA is TGTGCCAGCAGCTTAGGCAGGGGGCATGGCACTGAAGCTTTCTTT.

The chain has TRBV6-5 and TRBJ2-7, with D perhaps TRBD2 (7 bases). Germline V gene sequence: CDR1 MNHEY, CDR2 SVGAGI. The CDR3 totals 14 residues. The germline V and J ends were trimmed by 8 bases and 5 bases, with 19 bases remaining between them. CDR3 sequence (DNA): TGTGCCAGCGCCTGGGGGGGCAGGGCCCACGAGCAGTACTTC. Protein: CASAWGGRAHEQYF.

The chain employs TRBV27 and TRBJ2-7; TRBD2 matches at 10 bases. Germline V CDR1 and CDR2: MNHEY, SMNVEV (reference sequence). The CDR3 is made up of 15 amino acids. Unmatched junction bases numbered 9, after V lost 5 bases and J lost 5 bases. DNA of the CDR3: TGTGCCAGCAGTACCCGACTAGCGGGTACCCACGAGCAGTACTTC. Its protein product is CASSTRLAGTHEQYF.

The sample holds one count of this clone. The V gene is TRBV6-4, the J gene TRBJ1-1; D is undetermined. This CDR3 region has 16 residues. V was shortened by 0 bases and J by 1 base, with 12 bases between the two germline ends. Germline V lookup: CDR1 MRHNA, CDR2 SNTAGT. The CDR3 bases are TGTGCCAGCAGTGACTCGCGTAAGGAGGAGAACACTGAAGCTTTCTTT. Translating it yields CASSDSRKEENTEAFF.

This chain joins TRBV5-8 and TRBJ2-4; a possible D gene is TRBD1 (6 bases). CDR3 length: 16 residues. From germline, CDR1 is SGHTS and CDR2 YDEGEE. V gave up 0 bases and J gave up 1 base, with 11 bases separating them. The CDR3 region has the DNA TGTGCCAGCAGCTTGGGGGGGCTGGGGGCCAAAAACATTCAGTACTTC. It encodes CASSLGGLGAKNIQYF.

CDR3 region: CASSQNEGWNTEAFF. The CDR3 DNA follows: TGCGCCAGCAGCCAGAACGAGGGCTGGAACACTGAAGCTTTCTTT. The chain couples TRBV4-1 to TRBJ1-1; D remains ambiguous. CDR1 and CDR2 from the germline V gene are MGHRA and YSYEKL. V lost 3 bases, J lost 1 base, and 12 bases lay in between. This CDR3 is 15 amino acids long.

There are a few counts of this clone. This chain joins TRBV11-3 and TRBJ2-1; tentatively, D is TRBD2 (5 bases). The CDR3 has 16 amino acids. Germline V gene sequence: CDR1 SGHNT, CDR2 YENEEA. V lost 5 bases and J lost 3, with 17 bases in between. The CDR3 bases are TGTGCCAGCAGCCCGGAGCCCAGCGGCTACTACAATGAGCAGTTCTTC. The encoded protein is CASSPEPSGYYNEQFF.

This sequence joins TRBV19 and TRBJ1-4; 8 nucleotides align to TRBD1. CDR1 and CDR2 (germline): LNHDA, SQIVND (reference sequence). The CDR3 totals 15 residues. V lost 5 bases, J lost 8 bases, and 10 bases stayed unmatched. The CDR3 sequence is CASSPIGTGVEKLFF. The CDR3 coding sequence is TGTGCCAGTAGTCCAATCGGGACAGGTGTGGAAAAACTGTTTTTT.

In its sample, this clone was seen once. The chain employs TRBV5-1 and TRBJ2-1, with D possibly matching TRBD1 (6 bases). With 0 bases removed from V and 0 bases from J, the gap between germline ends came to 13 bases. Germline CDR1 and CDR2: SGHRS and YFSETQ. The CDR3 covers 17 residues. The CDR3 loop is CASSLGTALSSYNEQFF. CDR3 sequence (DNA): TGCGCCAGCAGCTTGGGGACAGCTCTAAGCTCCTACAATGAGCAGTTCTTC.

Details on this clone: Other DNA sequences in this sample translate to the same CDR3. The chain employs TRBV11-1 and TRBJ2-7; D may be TRBD1 (6 bases). The germline gives CDR1 SGHAT, CDR2 FQDESV (reference sequence). This CDR3 comprises 13 residues. Trimming took 1 base from V and 2 from J, leaving 6 bases between them. The CDR3 loop reads CASSLGTAYEQYF. The CDR3 DNA reads as TGTGCCAGCAGCTTAGGGACAGCCTACGAGCAGTACTTC.

The rearrangement links TRBV30 to TRBJ2-7; D is unresolved. Germline V gene lookup returns CDR1 GTSNPN and CDR2 SVGIG (reference sequence). The CDR3 length is 13 residues. V lost 2 bases to trimming and J lost 4 bases, with 12 bases between them. CDR3 sequence (DNA): TGTGCCTGGAGTATCAACAGTGAATACGAGCAGTACTTC. Translated: CAWSINSEYEQYF.

This clone is labeled large. V and J are TRBV5-5 and TRBJ1-2; 10 bases agree with TRBD1. The CDR3 covers 16 residues. The germline CDR1 and CDR2 sequences are SGHKS and YYEKEE (reference sequence). V trimming: 4 bases; J trimming: 3 bases; junction bases outside the gene matches: 9. The chain's CDR3 is CASSLSRDRGDYGYTF. CDR3 nucleotide sequence: TGTGCCAGCAGCCTCAGCCGGGACAGGGGCGACTATGGCTACACCTTC.

This chain links TRBV11-3 with TRBJ2-3; 10 positions match TRBD2. Trimming cost V 1 base and J 0 bases; bases outside gene matches: 7. Germline lookup yields CDR1 SGHNT and CDR2 YENEEA. CDR3 size: 18 residues. CDR3 DNA sequence: TGTGCCAGCAGCTTAGGCCTAGCGGGAGTAGCTAGCACAGATACGCAGTATTTT. This translates into CASSLGLAGVASTDTQYF.

The chain employs TRBV6-2 or TRBV6-3 and TRBJ2-5, with 14 bases fitting TRBD2. Germline CDR1 is MNHEY and CDR2 is SVGEGT. V was clipped by 5 bases and J by 4 bases; unmatched bases: 12. The CDR3 is made up of 18 amino acids. The CDR3 protein is CASSRTLTSGRARETQYF. CDR3 DNA: TGTGCCAGCAGTCGTACCCTGACTAGCGGGAGGGCCCGAGAGACCCAGTACTTC.

The chain carries TRBV10-3 and TRBJ2-3, with 7 nucleotides matching TRBD2. With V trimmed by 4 bases and J by 0 bases, 4 bases remained unmatched. This CDR3 has 15 residues. CDR1 is ENHRY, CDR2 SYGVKD, per germline. The CDR3 region is CAISGGGASTDTQYF. The CDR3 DNA reads as TGTGCCATCAGTGGGGGGGGAGCTAGCACAGATACGCAGTATTTT.

The V call is TRBV27, the J call TRBJ2-7, with 13 bases fitting TRBD2. The germline CDR1 and CDR2 sequences are MNHEY and SMNVEV (reference sequence). V lost 5 bases, J lost 7 bases, and 8 bases stayed unmatched. This CDR3 comprises 15 residues. In DNA form, the CDR3 reads TGTGCCAGCAGTCCCCGGGGACTAGCGGGAAGTGAGCAGTACTTC. Translated: CASSPRGLAGSEQYF.

This chain joins TRBV19 and TRBJ2-1, with a possible D match to TRBD2 (5 bases). The CDR3 is 15 residues long. Trimming removed 3 bases from V and 10 bases from J, with 19 bases in between. Germline-derived CDR1 and CDR2 are LNHDA and SQIVND (reference sequence). The CDR3 protein is CASSIVRASRREQFF. CDR3 in DNA: TGTGCCAGTAGTATCGTCCGGGCTAGCCGACGCGAGCAGTTCTTC.

The chain has TRBV25-1 and TRBJ2-1; D is unresolved. The germline CDR1 and CDR2 sequences are MGHDK and SYGVNS. The V end lost 9 bases, the J end lost 5 bases, and 8 bases lay between the germline ends. The CDR3 runs to 11 residues. CDR3 residues: CASSPNNEQFF. The CDR3 DNA is TGTGCCAGTTCCCCCAACAATGAGCAGTTCTTC.